This T cell receptor (beta chain) was observed in a study of cytomegalovirus exposure and HLA in healthy donors. Use of 60 Vbeta and 13 Jbeta primers characterized the PCR. Libraries were prepared by immunoSEQ multiplex PCR; TCRdb keeps only in-frame clonotypes and omits some of them. Among 150,000 to 180,000 clones listed, 65% to 75% were seen once. Germline loops: CDR1 SEHNR, CDR2 FQNEAQ (reference sequence). The CDR3 is 18 amino acids. V dropped 3 bases and J dropped 5; count of bases not matched to a gene: 16. This clone has only a few counts. The sequence was collected from a man aged 25 to 40 in good health and CMV-seronegative. V usage is TRBV7-9 and J usage is TRBJ2-3; 8 bases match TRBD1. The sequenced material came from PBMCs. CDR3: CASSFNFVRTGSEDTQYF. The CDR3 DNA reads as TGTGCCAGCAGCTTCAATTTCGTCAGGACAGGGTCCGAAGATACGCAGTATTTT.